One sample yielded the 2 T cell receptor beta chains listed below, sequenced in a study of post-analysis software for immune sequencing data. These receptors' antigens are unknown. Findings of the study overall: Patients had higher frequencies than controls of four to six TRBV segments, including TRBV5-6, TRBV5-1 and TRBV20-1.

The TCR beta cDNA libraries carried unique molecular identifiers. A single record per CDR3 protein comes from TCRdb applying MiXCR to the PCR reads. The data contain more than 450,000 distinct CDR3 sequences, around a third of them seen just once; the ten biggest clones take up approximately 6%. The sample taken for sequencing was blood. The origin of the receptors is a girl between 2 and 17 years old with multiple sclerosis.

This clonotype turned up a few times. This rearrangement joins TRBV12-3 or TRBV12-4 to TRBJ2-3, with 12 bases aligning to TRBD2. The V segment lost 6 bases and the J segment 3 bases; nucleotides outside the gene matches: 7. The CDR3 runs to 16 residues. CDR3 residues: CASSRGLAGLTDTQYF. The CDR3 DNA reads TGTGCCAGCAGCCGGGGACTAGCGGGTTTGACAGATACGCAGTATTTT.

The rearrangement links TRBV10-3 to TRBJ2-5; 9 bases agree with TRBD2. The ends lost 7 bases at V and 4 bases at J; junction bases unmatched: 25. The germline V gene encodes CDR1 ENHRY and CDR2 SYGVKD. CDR3 length equals 20 residues. The CDR3 is CAIKALSSGGPTGSRETQYF. The CDR3 DNA reads as TGTGCCATCAAGGCGCTGAGTAGCGGGGGCCCCACCGGGTCTCGAGAGACCCAGTACTTC.